This entry concerns a single T cell receptor (beta chain). The antigen is unknown. The entry originates in a study of graft-versus-host responses after intestinal transplantation. The CDR3 sequence is 16 residues long. Germline CDR1 MNHNY, CDR2 SVGAGI (reference sequence). Germline trimming cut 4 bases from V and 0 bases from J; bases unmatched to any gene: 7. The method was immunoSEQ multiplex PCR; TCRdb's version includes in-frame clones alone and lacks a portion of them. The sample lists more than 65,000 clones, around 82% seen once, with approximately 0.39% in the top ten. The clonotype was recovered from a human donor who was the organ donor for an intestinal transplant. This rearrangement joins TRBV6-6 to TRBJ1-1, with 8 positions matching TRBD1. Sequencing used unstimulated CD4+ T cells sorted from spleen or lymph node cells, obtained before transplant. The CDR3 loop is CASSFPRTGMNTEAFF. DNA of the CDR3: TGTGCCAGCAGTTTTCCAAGGACAGGGATGAACACTGAAGCTTTCTTT.